This passage covers 4 T cell receptor beta chains from one sample sequenced in a study of blood T cell repertoires in COVID-19. Clones were read by immunoSEQ multiplex PCR, and TCRdb kept only the in-frame ones, dropping some. The sample contains some 350,000 clones, approximately 86% of which appear only once. The material sequenced was peripheral blood. These receptors were collected from a human donor in a cohort sampled during active COVID-19.

The J gene is TRBJ2-7, the V gene TRBV28; tentatively, D is TRBD1 (5 bases). Germline CDR1 and CDR2: MDHEN and SYDVKM. V was clipped by 3 bases and J by 3 bases, with 12 bases between them. CDR3 size: 14 residues. The DNA of the CDR3 is TGTGCCAGCAGTTTCAAAGGGGTCCTCTACGAGCAGTACTTC. It specifies CASSFKGVLYEQYF.

This chain links TRBV28 with TRBJ2-5; 11 nucleotides align to TRBD2. This CDR3 region has 18 residues. The junction had 14 bases not matched to a gene; V was cut back by 6 bases and J by 2 bases. Germline values: CDR1 MDHEN, CDR2 SYDVKM. The CDR3 coding sequence is TGTGCCAGCAGCCTAGGGGCTAGACTAGCGGGGCTACAAGAGACCCAGTACTTC. This sequence encodes CASSLGARLAGLQETQYF.

This chain uses TRBV4-1 with TRBJ2-1; 15 bases match TRBD2. Unmatched junction bases numbered 8, after V lost 1 base and J lost 7 bases. CDR1 MGHRA and CDR2 YSYEKL come from the germline V gene. This CDR3 has 18 residues. The DNA for the CDR3 is TGCGCCAGCAGCCAAGGTCCCCGGACTAGCGGGAGGGTTAATGAGCAGTTCTTC. Translated: CASSQGPRTSGRVNEQFF.

The chain uses TRBV30 and TRBJ2-3; TRBD1 might be the D (5 bases). The CDR3 consists of 10 residues. Germline CDR1 is GTSNPN and CDR2 is SVGIG (reference sequence). Trimming stripped 5 bases from V and 10 bases from J, with 10 bases between. The CDR3 reads CAWGAVSQYF. CDR3 bases: TGTGCCTGGGGGGCAGTTTCGCAGTATTTT.